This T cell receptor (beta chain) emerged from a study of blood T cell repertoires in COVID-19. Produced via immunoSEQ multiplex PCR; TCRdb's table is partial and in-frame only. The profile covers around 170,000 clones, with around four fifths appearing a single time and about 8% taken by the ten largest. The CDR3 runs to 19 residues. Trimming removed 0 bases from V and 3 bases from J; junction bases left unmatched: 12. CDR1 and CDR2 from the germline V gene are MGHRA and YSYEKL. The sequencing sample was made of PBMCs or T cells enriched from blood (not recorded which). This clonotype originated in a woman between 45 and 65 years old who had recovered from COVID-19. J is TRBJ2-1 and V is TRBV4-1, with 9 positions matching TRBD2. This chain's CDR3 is CASSQDLQKTSGNYNEQFF. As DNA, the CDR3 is TGCGCCAGCAGCCAAGATTTACAGAAGACTAGCGGAAACTACAATGAGCAGTTCTTC.